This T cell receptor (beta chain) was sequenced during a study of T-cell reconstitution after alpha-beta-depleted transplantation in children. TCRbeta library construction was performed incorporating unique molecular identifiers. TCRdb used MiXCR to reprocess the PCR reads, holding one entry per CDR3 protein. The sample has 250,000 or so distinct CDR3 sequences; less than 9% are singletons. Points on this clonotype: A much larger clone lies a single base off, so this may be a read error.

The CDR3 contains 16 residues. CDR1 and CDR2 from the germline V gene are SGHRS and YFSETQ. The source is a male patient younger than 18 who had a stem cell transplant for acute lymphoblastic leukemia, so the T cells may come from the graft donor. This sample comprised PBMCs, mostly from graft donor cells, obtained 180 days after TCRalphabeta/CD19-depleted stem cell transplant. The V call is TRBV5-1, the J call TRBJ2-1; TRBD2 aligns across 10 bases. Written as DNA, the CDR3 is TGCGCCAGCACCTTGGAGCGGGAGGGCCGCAACAATGAGCAGTTCTTC. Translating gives CASTLEREGRNNEQFF.